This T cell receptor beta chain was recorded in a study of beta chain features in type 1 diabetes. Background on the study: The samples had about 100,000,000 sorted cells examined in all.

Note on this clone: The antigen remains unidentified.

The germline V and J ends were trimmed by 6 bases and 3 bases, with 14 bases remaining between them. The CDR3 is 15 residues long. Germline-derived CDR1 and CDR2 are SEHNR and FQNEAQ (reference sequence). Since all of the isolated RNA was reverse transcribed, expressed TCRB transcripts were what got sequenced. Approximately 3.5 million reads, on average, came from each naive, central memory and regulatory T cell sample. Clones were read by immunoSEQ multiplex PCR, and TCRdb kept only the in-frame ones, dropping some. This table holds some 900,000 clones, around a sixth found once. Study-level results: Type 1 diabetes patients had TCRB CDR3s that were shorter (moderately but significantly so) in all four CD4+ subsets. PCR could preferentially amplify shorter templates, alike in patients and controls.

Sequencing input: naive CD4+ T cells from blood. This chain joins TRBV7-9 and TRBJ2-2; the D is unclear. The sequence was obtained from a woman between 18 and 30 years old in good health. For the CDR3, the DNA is TGTGCCAGCAGTCTAACGCTATCCGACACCGGGGAGCTGTTTTTT. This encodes CASSLTLSDTGELFF.